One and the same sample provided the 25 T cell receptor beta chains below, sequenced in a study of T-cell memory formation after mild COVID-19. TCRdb reprocessed the 5' RACE reads via MiXCR and lists one record per CDR3 protein. The sample has under 90,000 distinct CDR3 sequences; over 11% are singletons. The sample comprised PBMCs or a T cell subset sorted from them (not recorded which). The receptors stem from an adult woman who had mild COVID-19 (a few samples of this study predate the infection). Cell type and time point are not known.

This clonotype occurred a few times. The chain employs TRBV10-3 and TRBJ1-1; 10 nucleotides match TRBD1. In germline, CDR1 is ENHRY, CDR2 SYGVKD. Losses at the gene ends were 6 bases for V and 7 bases for J; bases not matched to a gene: 8. The CDR3 is 14 amino acids. CDR3 sequence reads: CAIRGQGKEDEAFF. The CDR3 bases are TGTGCCATCAGGGGACAGGGGAAAGAGGATGAAGCTTTCTTT.

This clonotype was counted a few times. This rearrangement joins TRBV7-9 to TRBJ2-5; D possibly corresponds to TRBD1 (6 bases). Germline CDR1 and CDR2: SEHNR and FQNEAQ (reference sequence). This CDR3 region has 13 residues. V gave up 5 bases and J gave up 1 base, with 8 bases separating them. The CDR3 is CASSQGGQETQYF. Here the CDR3 DNA reads TGTGCCAGCAGCCAAGGGGGCCAAGAGACCCAGTACTTC.

This clonotype was recorded a few times. The rearrangement uses TRBV12-3 or TRBV12-4 and TRBJ1-3; D unresolved. The CDR3 runs to 12 residues. V was shortened by 8 bases and J by 4 bases, with 9 bases between the two germline ends. This CDR3 reads CASRYGGNTIYF. The CDR3 bases are TGTGCCAGCCGGTATGGGGGAAACACCATATATTTT.

The rearrangement uses TRBV12-3 or TRBV12-4 and TRBJ2-7; TRBD2 matches at 8 bases. V was clipped by 4 bases and J by 2 bases; unmatched bases: 7. There are 15 residues in the CDR3. The chain's CDR3 is CASSYEAGVPYEQYF. The CDR3, as DNA: TGTGCCAGCAGTTATGAAGCGGGAGTGCCCTACGAGCAGTACTTC.

This clonotype was seen only a few times. V usage is TRBV9 and J usage is TRBJ1-1; maybe TRBD1 (6 bases). The CDR3 length is 14 residues. Trimming shortened V by 0 bases and J by 1 base, and 7 bases separated the two germline ends. From germline, CDR1 is SGDLS and CDR2 YYNGEE. The CDR3 coding sequence is TGTGCCAGCAGCGTAGTAGGGGGGAACACTGAAGCTTTCTTT. Its protein product is CASSVVGGNTEAFF.

This clonotype was seen only a few times. The chain uses TRBV19 and TRBJ2-3; D might be TRBD1 or TRBD2, each matching 5 bases. Germline assignment: CDR1 LNHDA and CDR2 SQIVND (reference sequence). V was shortened by 7 bases and J by 10 bases, with 21 bases between the two germline ends. The CDR3 totals 14 residues. CDR3 sequence: CASTHLRGAEPQYF. The CDR3 region has the DNA TGTGCCAGTACCCATCTGAGAGGGGCCGAGCCGCAGTATTTT. The variable domain in full, with the rest retrieved from reference TRBV19 and TRBJ2-3, is DGGITQSPKYLFRKEGQNVTLSCEQNLNHDAMYWYRQDPGQGLRLIYYSQIVNDFQKGDIAEGYSVSREKKESFPLTVTSAQKNPTAFYLCASTHLRGAEPQYFGPGTRLTVL.

There are a few counts of this clonotype. The chain recombines TRBV14 with TRBJ2-7, with 11 bases lining up with TRBD2. There are 15 residues in the CDR3. V dropped 4 bases and J dropped 2; count of bases not matched to a gene: 4. Germline assignment: CDR1 SGHDN and CDR2 FVKESK. DNA for the CDR3: TGTGCCAGCAGCCGTCCGGGACTAGCGGCCTACGAGCAGTACTTC. This encodes CASSRPGLAAYEQYF.

The chain is built from TRBV9 and TRBJ2-3, with 7 bases matching TRBD2. Germline CDR1 SGDLS, CDR2 YYNGEE. J gave up 4 bases and V 0 bases, and 20 bases lay outside the gene matches. This CDR3 is 20 amino acids long. CDR3: CASSVEFWGAGRRPPDTQYF. DNA of the CDR3: TGTGCCAGCAGCGTAGAGTTTTGGGGAGCGGGAAGGCGCCCACCAGATACGCAGTATTTT.

The chain uses TRBV7-9 and TRBJ2-3, with D hard to call. In germline, CDR1 is SEHNR, CDR2 FQNEAQ (reference sequence). The CDR3 extends over 13 amino acids. V was shortened by 0 bases and J by 2 bases, with 3 bases between the two germline ends. CDR3 DNA: TGTGCCAGCAGCTTAGCGGTCACAGATACGCAGTATTTT. It codes for CASSLAVTDTQYF. The full variable domain, in which reference TRBV7-9 and TRBJ2-3 provide the parts outside the CDR3, is DTGVSQNPRHKITKRGQNVTFRCDPISEHNRLYWYRQTLGQGPEFLTYFQNEAQLEKSRLLSDRFSAERPKGSFSTLEIQRTEQGDSAMYLCASSLAVTDTQYFGPGTRLTVL.

This chain joins TRBV6-5 and TRBJ1-6; D call uncertain. Germline V lookup: CDR1 MNHEY, CDR2 SVGAGI. The CDR3 consists of 15 residues. The V end was cut by 7 bases, the J end by 5 bases, with 15 bases between. CDR3 region: CASTPATADNSPLHF. CDR3 sequence (DNA): TGTGCCAGCACCCCGGCAACAGCAGATAATTCACCCCTCCACTTT.

Many counts were recorded for this clonotype. The V and J genes are TRBV12-3 or TRBV12-4 and TRBJ2-3; 11 bases map to TRBD2. After removal of 4 bases from V and 7 bases from J, the junction contained 4 bases not matched to a gene. This CDR3 is built from 14 residues. The CDR3 nucleotides are TGTGCCAGCAGTTCTAGCGGGAGGTTATATACGCAGTATTTT. It specifies CASSSSGRLYTQYF.

This clonotype was found a few times. The chain carries TRBV4-3 and TRBJ2-5, with D perhaps given as TRBD1 or TRBD2 (5 bases each). The CDR3 contains 13 residues. Trimming took 4 bases from V and 5 from J, leaving 11 bases between them. CDR1 LGHNA and CDR2 YSLEER come from the germline V gene. In DNA, the CDR3 is TGCGCCAGCAGCCGTGGGGGTGATGAGACCCAGTACTTC. It yields the protein CASSRGGDETQYF.

This chain connects TRBV6-5 to TRBJ2-3, with 7 bases lining up with TRBD2. The CDR3 consists of 14 residues. V lost 5 bases to trimming and J lost 1 base; unmatched junction nucleotides: 3. Germline V lookup: CDR1 MNHEY, CDR2 SVGAGI. CDR3 sequence (DNA): TGTGCCAGCAGTCAAACTAGCGGCACAGATACGCAGTATTTT. Translated, it gives CASSQTSGTDTQYF.

The chain carries TRBV20-1 and TRBJ2-2; 10 nucleotides align to TRBD1. The length of the CDR3 is 14 residues. CDR1 is DFQATT and CDR2 is SNEGSKA in the germline V gene (reference sequence). With V trimmed by 5 bases and J by 7 bases, 7 bases remained unmatched. The CDR3 nucleotides are TGCAGTGCTGATTCGGGACAGGGGTACGGGGAGCTGTTTTTT. This sequence encodes CSADSGQGYGELFF.

The genes are TRBV4-2 and TRBJ2-1; D is uncertain. The CDR3 has 15 residues. Between the trimmed V and J ends, which lost 4 bases and 0 bases, there was a span of 10 bases. Germline V gives CDR1 LGHNA, CDR2 YNFKEQ. CDR3 coding DNA: TGTGCCAGCAGCCTCCTCACGGGCTCCTACAATGAGCAGTTCTTC. This encodes CASSLLTGSYNEQFF.

The gene calls are TRBV7-9 and TRBJ1-4; TRBD1 is a possible D gene (5 bases). This CDR3 comprises 15 residues. Germline assignment: CDR1 SEHNR and CDR2 FQNEAQ (reference sequence). Trimming stripped 1 base from V and 3 bases from J, with 9 bases between. The CDR3 nucleotides are TGTGCCAGCAGCTTAGTGGTCAGGGCTAATGAAAAACTGTTTTTT. Protein sequence: CASSLVVRANEKLFF.

This clonotype was observed a handful of times. The chain carries TRBV7-2 and TRBJ2-7; 13 bases line up with TRBD2. The V gene's germline CDR1 is SGHTA and CDR2 FQGNSA. This CDR3 comprises 15 residues. Trimming took 5 bases from V and 0 from J; bases not matched to a gene: 1. CDR3 in DNA: TGTGCCAGCAGCCGGACTAGCGGGAGCTCCTACGAGCAGTACTTC. This encodes CASSRTSGSSYEQYF.

V gene TRBV5-1 combines with J gene TRBJ2-1; 8 positions agree with TRBD2. Trimming cost V 0 bases and J 5 bases; bases outside gene matches: 1. This CDR3 region has 14 residues. CDR1 SGHRS and CDR2 YFSETQ come from the germline V gene. CDR3 DNA sequence: TGCGCCAGCAGCTTGGCACTAGCGGACAATGAGCAGTTCTTC. Protein sequence: CASSLALADNEQFF.

The chain's CDR3 is CASSFRGPDYEQYF. In DNA form, the CDR3 reads TGCGCCAGCAGCTTTAGGGGACCGGACTACGAGCAGTACTTC. The chain carries TRBV5-1 and TRBJ2-7; D may correspond to TRBD1 or TRBD2 (5 bases each). Looked up from germline, CDR1 is SGHRS and CDR2 is YFSETQ. V gave up 2 bases and J gave up 3 bases, with 12 bases separating them. The CDR3 spans 14 residues.

The chain uses TRBV5-1 and TRBJ2-3, with D possibly matching TRBD2 (6 bases). Trimming left V 0 bases short and J 6 bases short, with 11 bases between. The length of the CDR3 is 14 residues. Germline CDR1 reads SGHRS; CDR2 reads YFSETQ. The CDR3 loop reads CASSLEGLGDTQYF. The CDR3 DNA sequence: TGCGCCAGCAGCTTGGAGGGACTGGGGGATACGCAGTATTTT.

Many counts were recorded for this clonotype. V and J are TRBV7-9 and TRBJ2-7; D unresolved. CDR1 is SEHNR and CDR2 is FQNEAQ in the germline V gene (reference sequence). The V end was cut by 8 bases, the J end by 1 base, with 9 bases between. This CDR3 is 12 amino acids long. CDR3 loop: CASAGTSYEQYF. The CDR3 nucleotides are TGTGCCAGCGCCGGTACTTCCTACGAGCAGTACTTC.

This chain links TRBV7-9 with TRBJ2-1; 9 bases are shared with TRBD2. The CDR3 totals 17 residues. V lost 3 bases to trimming and J lost 5 bases; unmatched junction nucleotides: 11. Per the germline V gene, CDR1 is SEHNR and CDR2 is FQNEAQ (reference sequence). The CDR3 sequence: CASSFPGQRGAHNEQFF. The CDR3 DNA sequence: TGTGCCAGCAGCTTCCCAGGGCAGCGGGGGGCTCACAATGAGCAGTTCTTC.

This clonotype occurred a few times. The V gene is TRBV7-3, the J gene TRBJ2-3; tentatively, D is TRBD1 or TRBD2 (6 bases each). This CDR3 region has 16 residues. Deletions cut 1 base from V and 6 bases from J, with 17 bases between. Per germline, CDR1 SGHTA and CDR2 FQGTGA. CDR3 in DNA: TGTGCCAGCAGCTTAAAGGGCCGGGGGCCTCTGGATACGCAGTATTTT. Translated: CASSLKGRGPLDTQYF.

J is TRBJ1-5 and V is TRBV30; 11 nucleotides line up with TRBD1. Germline CDR1 is GTSNPN and CDR2 is SVGIG (reference sequence). Germline trimming cut 5 bases from V and 9 bases from J; bases unmatched to any gene: 9. CDR3 length: 14 residues. The CDR3 here is CAWAAGTGGMPQHF. In DNA, the CDR3 is TGTGCCTGGGCCGCTGGGACAGGGGGAATGCCCCAGCATTTT.

This chain uses TRBV15 with TRBJ2-7, with 12 bases lining up with TRBD1. In germline, CDR1 is LNHNV, CDR2 YYDKDF (reference sequence). This CDR3 has 15 amino acids. V was clipped by 3 bases and J by 6 bases; unmatched bases: 6. The CDR3: CATSSTGQGASEQYF. DNA of the CDR3: TGTGCCACCAGCAGTACGGGACAGGGGGCGTCCGAGCAGTACTTC.